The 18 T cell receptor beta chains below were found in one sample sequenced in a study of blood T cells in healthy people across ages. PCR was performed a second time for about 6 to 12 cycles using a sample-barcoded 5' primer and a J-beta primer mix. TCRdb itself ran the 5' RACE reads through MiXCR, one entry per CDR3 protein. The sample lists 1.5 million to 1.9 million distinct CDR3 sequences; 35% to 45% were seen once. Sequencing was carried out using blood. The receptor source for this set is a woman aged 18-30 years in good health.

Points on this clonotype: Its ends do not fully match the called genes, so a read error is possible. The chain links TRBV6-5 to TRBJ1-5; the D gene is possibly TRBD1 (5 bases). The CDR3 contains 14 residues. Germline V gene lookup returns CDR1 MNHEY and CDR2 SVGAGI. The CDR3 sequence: CTSRKWRDDQPQHF. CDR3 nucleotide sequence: TGTACCAGCAGAAAGTGGAGGGACGATCAGCCCCAGCATTTT.

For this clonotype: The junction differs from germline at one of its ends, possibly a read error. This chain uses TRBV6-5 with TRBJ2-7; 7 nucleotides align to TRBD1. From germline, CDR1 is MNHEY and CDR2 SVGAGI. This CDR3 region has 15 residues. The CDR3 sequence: CAGSYQPRGTYEQYF. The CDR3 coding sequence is TGTGCCGGCAGTTATCAGCCCAGGGGGACCTACGAGCAGTACTTC.

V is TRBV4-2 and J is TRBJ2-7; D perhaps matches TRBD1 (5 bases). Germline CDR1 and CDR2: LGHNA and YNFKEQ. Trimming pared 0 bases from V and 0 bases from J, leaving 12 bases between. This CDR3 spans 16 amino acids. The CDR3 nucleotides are TGTGCCAGCAGCCAAGATGGGGCAGAGTCCTCCTACGAGCAGTACTTC. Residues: CASSQDGAESSYEQYF.

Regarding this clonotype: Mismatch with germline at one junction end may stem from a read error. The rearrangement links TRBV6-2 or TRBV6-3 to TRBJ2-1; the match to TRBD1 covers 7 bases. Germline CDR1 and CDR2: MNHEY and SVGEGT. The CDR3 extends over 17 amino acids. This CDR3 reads CAGSFSVRDRPYNEQFF. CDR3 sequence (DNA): TGTGCCGGCAGTTTCAGCGTCCGGGACAGACCCTACAATGAGCAGTTCTTC.

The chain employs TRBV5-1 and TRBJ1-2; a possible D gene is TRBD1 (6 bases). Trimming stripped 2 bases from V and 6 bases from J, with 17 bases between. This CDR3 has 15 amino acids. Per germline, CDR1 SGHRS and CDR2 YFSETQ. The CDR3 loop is CASSLGQPSFDGYTF. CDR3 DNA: TGCGCCAGCAGCTTAGGACAGCCCTCGTTTGATGGCTACACCTTC.

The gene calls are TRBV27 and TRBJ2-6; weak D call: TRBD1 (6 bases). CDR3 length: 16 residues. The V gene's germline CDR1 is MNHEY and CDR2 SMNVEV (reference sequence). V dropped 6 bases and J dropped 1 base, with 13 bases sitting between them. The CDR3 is CASSATTGSGANVLTF. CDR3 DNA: TGTGCCAGCAGCGCAACCACAGGGTCTGGGGCCAACGTCCTGACTTTC.

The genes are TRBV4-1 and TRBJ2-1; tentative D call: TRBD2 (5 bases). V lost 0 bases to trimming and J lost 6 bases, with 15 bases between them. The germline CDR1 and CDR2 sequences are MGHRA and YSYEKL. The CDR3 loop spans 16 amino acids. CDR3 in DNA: TGCGCCAGCAGCCAAGATTCGGTCGGGGTGAGCAATGAGCAGTTCTTC. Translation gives CASSQDSVGVSNEQFF.

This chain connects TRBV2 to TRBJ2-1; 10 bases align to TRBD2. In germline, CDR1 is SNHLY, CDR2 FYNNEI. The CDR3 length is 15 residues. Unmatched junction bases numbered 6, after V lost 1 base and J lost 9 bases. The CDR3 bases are TGTGCCAGCAGTGAAGATAGCGGGAGGTTCGGTGAGCAGTTCTTC. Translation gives CASSEDSGRFGEQFF.

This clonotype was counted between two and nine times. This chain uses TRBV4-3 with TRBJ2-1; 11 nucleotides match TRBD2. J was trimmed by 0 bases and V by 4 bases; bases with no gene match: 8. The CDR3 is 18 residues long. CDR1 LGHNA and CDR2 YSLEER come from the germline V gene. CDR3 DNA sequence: TGCGCCAGCAGCCCCGACAGACTAGCGGGATCCTCCTACAATGAGCAGTTCTTC. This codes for CASSPDRLAGSSYNEQFF.

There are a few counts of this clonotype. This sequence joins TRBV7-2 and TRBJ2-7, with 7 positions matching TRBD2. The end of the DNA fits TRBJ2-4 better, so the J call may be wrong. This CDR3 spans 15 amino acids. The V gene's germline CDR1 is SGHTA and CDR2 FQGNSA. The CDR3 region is CASSKRLTGGDIQYF. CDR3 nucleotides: TGTGCCAGCAGCAAAAGGTTGACGGGGGGTGACATTCAGTACTTC.

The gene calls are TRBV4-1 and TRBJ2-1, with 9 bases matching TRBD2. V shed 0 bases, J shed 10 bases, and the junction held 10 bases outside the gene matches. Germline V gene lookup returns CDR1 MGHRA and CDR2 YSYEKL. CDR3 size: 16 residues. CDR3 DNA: TGCGCCAGCAGCCAAGATTTGGCTAGCGGGGTTGCAGAGCAGTTCTTC. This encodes CASSQDLASGVAEQFF.

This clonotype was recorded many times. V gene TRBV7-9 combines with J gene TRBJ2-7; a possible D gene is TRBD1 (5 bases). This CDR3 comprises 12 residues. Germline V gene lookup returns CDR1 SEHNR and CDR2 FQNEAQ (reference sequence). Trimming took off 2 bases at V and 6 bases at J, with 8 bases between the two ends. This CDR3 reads CASSLQGTEQYF. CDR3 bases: TGTGCCAGCAGCTTACAGGGCACCGAGCAGTACTTC.

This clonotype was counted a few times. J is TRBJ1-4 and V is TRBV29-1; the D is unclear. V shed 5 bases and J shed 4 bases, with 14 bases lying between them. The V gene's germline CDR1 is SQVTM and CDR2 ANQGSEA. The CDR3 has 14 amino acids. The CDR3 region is CSVTLRRSNEKLFF. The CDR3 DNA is TGCAGCGTTACACTCCGGAGGAGTAATGAAAAACTGTTTTTT.

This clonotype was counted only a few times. Here the CDR3 DNA reads TGTGCCAGCAGTGGACTAGCGGGGACCACAGATACGCAGTATTTT. It encodes CASSGLAGTTDTQYF. The chain joins TRBV6-1 to TRBJ2-3; 11 positions agree with TRBD2. Germline values: CDR1 MNHNS, CDR2 SASEGT. The CDR3 is made up of 15 amino acids. V shed 4 bases, J shed 2 bases, and the junction held 2 bases outside the gene matches.

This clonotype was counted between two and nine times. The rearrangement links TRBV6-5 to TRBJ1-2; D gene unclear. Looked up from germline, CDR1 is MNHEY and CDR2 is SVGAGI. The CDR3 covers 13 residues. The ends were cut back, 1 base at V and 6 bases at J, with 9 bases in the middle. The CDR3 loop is CASSYWRENGYTF. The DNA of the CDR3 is TGTGCCAGCAGTTACTGGAGGGAGAATGGCTACACCTTC.

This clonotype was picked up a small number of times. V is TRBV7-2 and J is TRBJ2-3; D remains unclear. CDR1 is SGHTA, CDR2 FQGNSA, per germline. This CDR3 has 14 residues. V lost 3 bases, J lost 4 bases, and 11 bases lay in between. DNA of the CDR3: TGTGCCAGCAGCTTCAGTACTGGCGCAGATACGCAGTATTTT. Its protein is CASSFSTGADTQYF.

CDR3 residues: CASSQDGWSSGYNEQFF. DNA of the CDR3: TGTGCCAGCAGCCAAGATGGTTGGTCTAGCGGATACAATGAGCAGTTCTTC. The chain combines TRBV4-2 with TRBJ2-1; the match to TRBD2 covers 7 bases. V lost 0 bases to trimming and J lost 4 bases; unmatched junction nucleotides: 9. CDR3 length equals 17 residues. Per the germline V gene, CDR1 is LGHNA and CDR2 is YNFKEQ.

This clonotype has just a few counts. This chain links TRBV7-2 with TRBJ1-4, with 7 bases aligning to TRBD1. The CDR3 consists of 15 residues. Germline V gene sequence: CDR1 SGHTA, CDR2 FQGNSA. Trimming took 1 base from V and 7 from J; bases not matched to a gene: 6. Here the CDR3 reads CASSLGQGVGEKLFF. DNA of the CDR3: TGTGCCAGCAGCTTAGGGCAGGGGGTTGGTGAAAAACTGTTTTTT. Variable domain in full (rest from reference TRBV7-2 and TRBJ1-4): GAGVSQSPSNKVTEKGKDVELRCDPISGHTALYWYRQSLGQGLEFLIYFQGNSAPDKSGLPSDRFSAERTGGSVSTLTIQRTQQEDSAVYLCASSLGQGVGEKLFFGSGTQLSVL.